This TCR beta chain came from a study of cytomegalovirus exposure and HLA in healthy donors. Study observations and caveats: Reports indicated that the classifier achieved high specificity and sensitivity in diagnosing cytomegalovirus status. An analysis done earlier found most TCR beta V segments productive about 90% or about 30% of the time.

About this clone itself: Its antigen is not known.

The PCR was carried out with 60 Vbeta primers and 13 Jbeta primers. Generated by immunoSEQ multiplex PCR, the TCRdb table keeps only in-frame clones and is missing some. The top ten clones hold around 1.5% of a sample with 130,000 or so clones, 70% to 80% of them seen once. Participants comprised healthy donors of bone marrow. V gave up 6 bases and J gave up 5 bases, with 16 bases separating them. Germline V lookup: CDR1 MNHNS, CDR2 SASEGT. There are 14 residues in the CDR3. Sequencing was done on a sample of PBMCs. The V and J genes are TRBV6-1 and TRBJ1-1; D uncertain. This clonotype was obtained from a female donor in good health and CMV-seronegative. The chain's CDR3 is CASRVGRRRTEAFF. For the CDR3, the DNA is TGTGCCAGCAGGGTTGGGCGGCGGAGGACTGAAGCTTTCTTT.